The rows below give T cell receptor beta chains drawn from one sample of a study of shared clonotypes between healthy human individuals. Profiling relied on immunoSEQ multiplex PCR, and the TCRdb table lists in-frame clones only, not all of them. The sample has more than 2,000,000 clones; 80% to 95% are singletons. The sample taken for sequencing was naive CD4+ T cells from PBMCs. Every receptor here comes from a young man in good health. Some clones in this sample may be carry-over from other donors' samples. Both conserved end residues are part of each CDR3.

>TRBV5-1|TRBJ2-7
CANAAGQGGERQDYEQYF
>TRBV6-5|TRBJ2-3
CASSTSGRRGDTQYF
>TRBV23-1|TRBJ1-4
CASRRGPVNEKLFF
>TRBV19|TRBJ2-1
CASSITPNYNEQFF
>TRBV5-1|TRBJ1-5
CASSLGQDQPQHF
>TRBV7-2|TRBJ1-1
CASSGGSGTEAFF
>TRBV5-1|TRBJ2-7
CASAESGSRPYEQYF
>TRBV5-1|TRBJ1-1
CASSPGPGQWEGAFF
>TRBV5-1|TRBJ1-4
CASSLRVSAANEKLFF
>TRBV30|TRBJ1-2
CAWDYRGRKVGGGYTF
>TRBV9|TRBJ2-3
CASSVVGSPGGTQYF
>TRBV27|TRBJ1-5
CASSNRVGNQPQHF
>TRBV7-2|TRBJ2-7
CASSPRGGPPTYEQYF
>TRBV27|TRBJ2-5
CASSLRSVVYQETQYF
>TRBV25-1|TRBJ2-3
CASSVEWDTQYF
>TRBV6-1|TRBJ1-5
CASTRTDFEGQPQHF
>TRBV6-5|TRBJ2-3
CASRRQGTDTQYF
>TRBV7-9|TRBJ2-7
CASSSTTDRQYF
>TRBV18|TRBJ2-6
CASLAGTGANVLTF
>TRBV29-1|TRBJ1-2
CSVESTLLSMGYTF
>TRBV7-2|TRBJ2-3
CASSRGTDTQYF
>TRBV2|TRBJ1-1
CASWGSLNTEAFF
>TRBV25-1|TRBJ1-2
CASTPPGGWGGYTF
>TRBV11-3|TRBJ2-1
CASSLSGTGRYNEQFF
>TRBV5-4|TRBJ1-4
CASSLGGQATNEKLFF
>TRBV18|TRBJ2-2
CASSPGALNTGELFF
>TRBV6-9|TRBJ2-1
CASKYRRRPGYNEQFF
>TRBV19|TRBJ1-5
CASSTSGGNQPQHF
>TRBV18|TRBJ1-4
CASSPETLEKLFF
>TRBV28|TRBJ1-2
CASSTTGGPKNGYTF
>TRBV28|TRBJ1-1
CASSLGDFEAFF
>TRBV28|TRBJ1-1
CATSGQVNTEAFF
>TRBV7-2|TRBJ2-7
CASSVQASSYEQYF
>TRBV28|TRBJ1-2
CASSLSDTYGYTF
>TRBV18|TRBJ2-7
CASSPGLLTYEQYF
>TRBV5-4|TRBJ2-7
CASSLRPQGGTYEQYF
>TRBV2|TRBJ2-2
CASPKSGGTNTGELFF